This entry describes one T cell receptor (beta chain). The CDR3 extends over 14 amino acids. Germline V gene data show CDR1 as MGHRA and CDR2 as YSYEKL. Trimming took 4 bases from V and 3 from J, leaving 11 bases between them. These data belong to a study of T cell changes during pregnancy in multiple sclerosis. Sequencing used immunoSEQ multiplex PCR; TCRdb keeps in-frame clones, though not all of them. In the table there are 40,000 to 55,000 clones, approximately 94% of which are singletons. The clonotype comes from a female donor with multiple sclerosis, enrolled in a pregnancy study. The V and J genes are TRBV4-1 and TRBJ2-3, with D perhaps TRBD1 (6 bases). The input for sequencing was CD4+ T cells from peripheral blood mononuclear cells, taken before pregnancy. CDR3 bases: TGCGCCAGCAGCCCACGACAGGCTACAGATACGCAGTATTTT. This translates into CASSPRQATDTQYF.